The TCR beta chain described here comes from a study of T cell responses to AZD1222 COVID-19 vaccine. General observations from the study: The span of vaccine-associated CD4 TCRs extended across spike, with dominance at 160-218 and 743-854. Among spike-specific TCRs, nearly half reportedly target unmutated variant regions.

Of note for this clone: What it binds is unknown. Other DNA sequences from this sample encode an identical CDR3 as well.

The CDR3 runs 12 residues. CDR1 and CDR2 (germline): GTSNPN, SVGIG (reference sequence). V shed 3 bases and J shed 3 bases, with 9 bases lying between them. TCRdb keeps only in-frame clones here, not all; method: immunoSEQ multiplex PCR. The data hold roughly 120,000 clones, with 75% to 95% observed a single time. This TCR was recovered from an adult in good health. Sequenced material: peripheral blood, taken on day 0 of AZD1222 vaccination. This chain uses TRBV30 with TRBJ2-7, with D perhaps assigned TRBD1 or TRBD2 (5 bases each). This chain's CDR3 is CAWSVGGYEQYF. In DNA form, the CDR3 reads TGTGCCTGGAGCGTTGGGGGCTACGAGCAGTACTTC. The full variable domain, completed using reference TRBV30 and TRBJ2-7, is SQTIHQWPATLVQPVGSPLSLECTVEGTSNPNLYWYRQAAGRGLQLLFYSVGIGQISSEVPQNLSASRPQDRQFILSSKKLLLSDSGFYLCAWSVGGYEQYFGPGTRLTVT.